The clone carrying this T cell receptor (beta chain) was seen a single time. With V trimmed by 6 bases and J by 2 bases, 10 bases remained unmatched. Germline CDR1 reads MGHRA; CDR2 reads YSYEKL. The CDR3 is 17 residues long. The protocol was immunoSEQ multiplex PCR, while the TCRdb copy is restricted to in-frame clones and leaves out a portion. The sample yields tens of thousands of clones, roughly 95% seen once. This entry comes from a study of T cell changes during pregnancy in multiple sclerosis. The source is a female donor in good health, enrolled as a control in a pregnancy study. Specimen: peripheral blood, collected in the third trimester of pregnancy. J is TRBJ2-3 and V is TRBV4-1, with TRBD2 identical over 11 bases. Written as DNA, the CDR3 is TGCGCCAGCAGGTACATCCCTAGCGGGAGGAACACAGATACGCAGTATTTT. It codes for CASRYIPSGRNTDTQYF.